The 10 T cell receptor beta chains in this list originate from one sample, sequenced in a study of T cell responses to AZD1222 COVID-19 vaccine. Some clones are missing from TCRdb's copy, which holds only in-frame ones; the method was immunoSEQ multiplex PCR. The sample yields some 120,000 clones, more than 70% seen once. The sequenced sample was peripheral blood, obtained on day 0 of AZD1222 vaccination. These receptors were taken from an adult in good health.

CDR3 in DNA: TGTGCCAGCTCACCACAAATGACAGGTTACACTGAAGCTTTCTTT. Its protein product is CASSPQMTGYTEAFF. This sequence joins TRBV18 and TRBJ1-1, with a possible D match to TRBD1 (6 bases). This CDR3 has 15 amino acids. Trimming shortened V by 1 base and J by 3 bases, and 12 bases separated the two germline ends. CDR1 KGHSH and CDR2 LQKENI come from the germline V gene.

The CDR3 DNA reads TGCGCCAGCAGCCCTTTGGGACAGGGGAATAGAAACACCATATATTTT. It encodes CASSPLGQGNRNTIYF. The rearrangement uses TRBV5-1 and TRBJ1-3, with 10 bases matching TRBD1. CDR1 and CDR2 (germline): SGHRS, YFSETQ. The CDR3 length is 16 residues. With V trimmed by 4 bases and J by 5 bases, 9 bases remained unmatched.

The J gene is TRBJ2-3, the V gene TRBV19; D remains unclear. Germline CDR1 LNHDA, CDR2 SQIVND (reference sequence). The CDR3 spans 13 residues. With 4 bases removed from V and 0 bases from J, the gap between germline ends came to 5 bases. CDR3 coding DNA: TGTGCCAGTAGTAAGGCTAGCACAGATACGCAGTATTTT. It encodes CASSKASTDTQYF.

The chain carries TRBV10-3 and TRBJ1-2; 10 bases fit TRBD1. CDR1 is ENHRY, CDR2 SYGVKD, per germline. CDR3 size: 13 residues. Trimming removed 10 bases from V and 4 bases from J; junction bases left unmatched: 6. The CDR3 here is CATRTGGFYGYTF. The CDR3 DNA reads TGTGCCACCCGGACAGGGGGGTTCTATGGCTACACCTTC.

The V and J genes are TRBV12-3 or TRBV12-4 and TRBJ1-5, with D uncertain. Trimming cost V 6 bases and J 4 bases, with 7 bases left between them. This CDR3 has 12 residues. The CDR3 spells CASSPTNQPQHF. In DNA form, the CDR3 reads TGTGCCAGCAGCCCTACAAATCAGCCCCAGCATTTT.

This rearrangement joins TRBV7-2 to TRBJ2-7; 7 bases line up with TRBD1. Trimming took 2 bases from V and 2 from J; bases not matched to a gene: 9. Germline V gene data show CDR1 as SGHTA and CDR2 as FQGNSA. CDR3 length equals 16 residues. The CDR3 nucleotides are TGTGCCAGCAGCTTATCCCAGGACAGGCCACCCTACGAGCAGTACTTC. Encoded protein: CASSLSQDRPPYEQYF.

The CDR3 sequence is CASSGAMNTGELFF. The CDR3, as DNA: TGTGCCAGCAGTGGTGCCATGAACACCGGGGAGCTGTTTTTT. J is TRBJ2-2 and V is TRBV2; no clear D gene. Germline V gives CDR1 SNHLY, CDR2 FYNNEI. The CDR3 is made up of 14 amino acids. V lost 4 bases, J lost 1 base, and 7 bases lay in between.

This sequence joins TRBV28 and TRBJ1-1; TRBD1 might be the D (5 bases). Germline CDR1 is MDHEN and CDR2 is SYDVKM. The CDR3 covers 16 residues. V was clipped by 7 bases and J by 5 bases, with 23 bases between them. The CDR3 region has the DNA TGTGCCAGCACCTTAGAAGGTGGTAGGGGAGGGACTGAAGCTTTCTTT. This encodes CASTLEGGRGGTEAFF.

The rearrangement uses TRBV6-1 and TRBJ1-2; the match to TRBD1 covers 7 bases. Per the germline V gene, CDR1 is MNHNS and CDR2 is SASEGT. Losses at the gene ends were 2 bases for V and 4 bases for J; bases not matched to a gene: 7. This CDR3 is 15 amino acids long. CDR3 residues: CASSERQGAGYGYTF. The CDR3 coding sequence is TGTGCCAGCAGTGAACGACAGGGAGCCGGCTATGGCTACACCTTC.

The count of this clone is one. The J gene is TRBJ1-2, the V gene TRBV19; no reliable D call. V was pared by 7 bases and J by 1 base, with 13 bases between. This CDR3 region has 14 residues. CDR1 and CDR2 (germline): LNHDA, SQIVND (reference sequence). CDR3 loop: CASTNDGNNYGYTF. CDR3 coding DNA: TGTGCCAGTACCAACGACGGAAATAACTATGGCTACACCTTC.